The subject of this entry is one T cell receptor (beta chain). Its antigen is unknown. The data derive from a study of cytomegalovirus exposure and HLA in healthy donors. General observations from the study: An analysis done earlier found most TCR beta V segments productive about 87% or about 30% of the time.

PCR was performed using 60 Vbeta and 13 Jbeta primers. Profiled with immunoSEQ multiplex PCR; TCRdb holds only in-frame clones, not every one. The sample contains about 160,000 clones, 60% to 85% of which appear only once. V lost 1 base and J lost 1, with 19 bases in between. The CDR3 runs to 18 residues. The V gene's germline CDR1 is MDHEN and CDR2 SYDVKM. The source is a woman in her thirties or forties in good health and CMV-seropositive. The material sequenced was PBMCs. This chain links TRBV28 with TRBJ1-1, with a weak D call TRBD1 (6 bases). For the CDR3, the DNA is TGTGCCAGCAGTTTATTTACGGGAATCAGGGGATCGAACACTGAAGCTTTCTTT. As protein: CASSLFTGIRGSNTEAFF.